A single sample is the source of the 13 T cell receptor beta chains below, sequenced in a study of shared clonotypes between healthy human individuals. TCRdb keeps only in-frame clones here, not all; method: immunoSEQ multiplex PCR. The sample includes hundreds of thousands of clones, nearly 98% of them seen just once. Only CD45RO-negative cells positively selected for CCR7 counted as naive CD8 cells, so terminally differentiated effector memory CD45RA+ cells were excluded. Sequencing was performed on naive CD8+ T cells sorted from blood. The receptors were sampled from a man aged 30-40 years in good health.

The chain has TRBV29-1 and TRBJ2-7; the match to TRBD2 covers 7 bases. This CDR3 has 14 residues. CDR1 and CDR2 (germline): SQVTM, ANQGSEA. Unmatched junction bases numbered 11, after V lost 7 bases and J lost 2 bases. The CDR3 DNA follows: TGCAGCGCCGACAGTAGCGGGCCTACCTACGAGCAGTACTTC. Its translation is CSADSSGPTYEQYF.

The V and J genes are TRBV28 and TRBJ2-1; D uncertain. This CDR3 region has 12 residues. V was pared by 6 bases and J by 4 bases, with 7 bases between. Germline V gene sequence: CDR1 MDHEN, CDR2 SYDVKM. This CDR3 reads CASSFPYNEQFF. CDR3 nucleotides: TGTGCCAGCAGCTTCCCGTACAATGAGCAGTTCTTC.

This rearrangement joins TRBV4-2 to TRBJ2-1; 13 bases align to TRBD2. CDR1 and CDR2 from the germline V gene are LGHNA and YNFKEQ. The J segment lost 2 bases and the V segment lost 3 bases, leaving 1 base of the junction unmatched. The CDR3 runs 16 residues. This CDR3 reads CASSHGTSGTYNEQFF. The CDR3 DNA reads as TGTGCCAGCAGCCATGGGACTAGCGGGACCTACAATGAGCAGTTCTTC.

This rearrangement joins TRBV7-9 to TRBJ2-1; maybe TRBD2 (5 bases). CDR3 length: 14 residues. Germline CDR1 SEHNR, CDR2 FQNEAQ (reference sequence). The V end lost 2 bases, the J end lost 7 bases, and 12 bases lay between the germline ends. For the CDR3, the DNA is TGTGCCAGCAGCTTACAAGAGGGAGTAAATGAGCAGTTCTTC. Its protein product is CASSLQEGVNEQFF.

This sequence joins TRBV25-1 and TRBJ2-3; 12 bases map to TRBD1. Germline assignment: CDR1 MGHDK and CDR2 SYGVNS. After removal of 4 bases from V and 4 bases from J, the junction contained 3 bases not matched to a gene. CDR3 size: 15 residues. CDR3 region: CASSVGTGGSDTQYF. In nucleotides, the CDR3 is TGTGCCAGCAGTGTTGGGACAGGGGGCTCAGATACGCAGTATTTT.

This clone was detected only once. The V and J genes are TRBV7-9 and TRBJ2-1, with TRBD2 matching 9 bases. Per germline, CDR1 SEHNR and CDR2 FQNEAQ (reference sequence). J lost 1 base, V lost 5 bases, and 6 bases had no gene match. This CDR3 is 16 amino acids long. In DNA, the CDR3 is TGTGCCAGCAGCCCGCAAGCGGGAGGATCCTACAATGAGCAGTTCTTC. Amino acids: CASSPQAGGSYNEQFF.

V and J are TRBV13 and TRBJ2-7; 10 bases are shared with TRBD2. Per germline, CDR1 PRHDT and CDR2 FYEKMQ (reference sequence). The CDR3 extends over 15 amino acids. Trimming cost V 4 bases and J 2 bases; bases outside gene matches: 5. CDR3 nucleotide sequence: TGTGCCAGCAGCTCCCGCCTAGCGGGAGCCTACGAGCAGTACTTC. Its translation is CASSSRLAGAYEQYF.

J is TRBJ1-5 and V is TRBV4-1, with D perhaps TRBD1 (6 bases). The CDR3 spans 14 residues. Trimming left V 3 bases short and J 8 bases short, with 14 bases between. Germline V gene sequence: CDR1 MGHRA, CDR2 YSYEKL. DNA of the CDR3: TGCGCCAGCAGCCACTTTACAGGGAGTGAGCCCCAGCATTTT. This sequence encodes CASSHFTGSEPQHF.

This chain joins TRBV14 and TRBJ2-3, with D perhaps TRBD2 (5 bases). V was trimmed by 4 bases and J by 3 bases, leaving 20 bases between them. Germline V gives CDR1 SGHDN, CDR2 FVKESK. The CDR3 is 17 amino acids. The CDR3 bases are TGTGCCAGCAGCCCCTTCATGGAGAGAACGGGGACAGATACGCAGTATTTT. Amino acids: CASSPFMERTGTDTQYF.

In DNA form, the CDR3 reads TGTGCCAGCAGCCAAGGGGACGAGCAGTACTTC. It translates to CASSQGDEQYF. The chain links TRBV4-2 to TRBJ2-7; no definite D call. The CDR3 sequence is 11 residues long. V lost 1 base and J lost 5, with 3 bases in between. The germline V gene has CDR1 LGHNA and CDR2 YNFKEQ.

In the case of this clone: The sample carries other DNA sequences with the same CDR3. This chain uses TRBV2 with TRBJ2-7; tentative D call: TRBD1 (6 bases). Trimming stripped 6 bases from V and 2 bases from J, with 8 bases between. CDR1 is SNHLY, CDR2 FYNNEI, per germline. The CDR3 is 12 residues long. The CDR3 coding sequence is TGTGCCAGCAGGGGGGCGCCCTACGAGCAGTACTTC. Protein: CASRGAPYEQYF.

This sequence joins TRBV7-2 and TRBJ2-3; D call uncertain. This CDR3 comprises 13 residues. V was shortened by 8 bases and J by 2 bases, with 11 bases between the two germline ends. Germline CDR1 reads SGHTA; CDR2 reads FQGNSA. This CDR3 reads CASQDPNTDTQYF. The DNA for the CDR3 is TGTGCCAGCCAGGATCCAAACACAGATACGCAGTATTTT.

The chain combines TRBV7-2 with TRBJ1-1; D gene uncertain. The V and J ends lost 1 base and 2 bases respectively, with 5 bases between them. The CDR3 spans 13 residues. Germline V lookup: CDR1 SGHTA, CDR2 FQGNSA. As DNA, the CDR3 is TGTGCCAGCAGCTTAGGACACAACACTGAAGCTTTCTTT. Translating gives CASSLGHNTEAFF. The entire variable domain, with the rest obtained from reference TRBV7-2 and TRBJ1-1, is as follows: GAGVSQSPSNKVTEKGKDVELRCDPISGHTALYWYRQSLGQGLEFLIYFQGNSAPDKSGLPSDRFSAERTGGSVSTLTIQRTQQEDSAVYLCASSLGHNTEAFFGQGTRLTVV.